This T cell receptor beta chain was recovered during a study of cytomegalovirus exposure and HLA in healthy donors. Between the trimmed V and J ends, which lost 1 base and 3 bases, there was a span of 10 bases. There are 14 residues in the CDR3. The germline V gene encodes CDR1 SGHRS and CDR2 YFSETQ. Data came from immunoSEQ multiplex PCR; TCRdb stores just in-frame clones and leaves some out. The sample lists about 330,000 clones, more than 80% occurring once. This receptor was obtained from a young woman in good health and CMV-seronegative. Sequenced: PBMCs. The chain couples TRBV5-1 to TRBJ1-1, with D possibly being TRBD1 (5 bases). The CDR3 DNA sequence: TGCGCCAGCAGCTTGCTCAGGGTTGACACTGAAGCTTTCTTT. Translated: CASSLLRVDTEAFF.